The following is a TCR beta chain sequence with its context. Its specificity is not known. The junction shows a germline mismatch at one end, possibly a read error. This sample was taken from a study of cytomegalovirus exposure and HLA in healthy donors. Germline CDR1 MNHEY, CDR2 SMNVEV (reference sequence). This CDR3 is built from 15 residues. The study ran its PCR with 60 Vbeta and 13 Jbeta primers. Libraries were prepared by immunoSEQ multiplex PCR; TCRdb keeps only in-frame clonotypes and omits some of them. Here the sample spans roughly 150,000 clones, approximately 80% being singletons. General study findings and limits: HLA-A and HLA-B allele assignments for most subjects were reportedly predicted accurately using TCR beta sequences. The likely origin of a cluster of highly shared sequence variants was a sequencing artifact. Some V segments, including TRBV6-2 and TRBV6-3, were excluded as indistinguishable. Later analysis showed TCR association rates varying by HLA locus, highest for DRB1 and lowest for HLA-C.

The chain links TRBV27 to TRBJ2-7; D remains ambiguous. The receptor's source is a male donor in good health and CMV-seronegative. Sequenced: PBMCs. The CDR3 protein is CASGQRPTLHYELYF. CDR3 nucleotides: TGTGCCAGCGGCCAACGTCCCACACTACATTACGAGCTGTACTTC.